These T cell receptor beta chains were read from a single sample in a study of Graves' ophthalmopathy and Graves' hyperthyroidism. From the multiplex PCR reads, TCRdb called clonotypes with MiXCR, one entry per CDR3 protein. The table lists over a million distinct CDR3 sequences, about 36% of them singletons, with around 10% in the top ten. Specimen: peripheral blood or thyroid tissue (not recorded which). These receptor sequences come from an adult man with Graves' hyperthyroidism. Both conserved end residues are part of each CDR3. The D gene is left open where the match is weak. Size is stated for part of the rows, as once, few or many counts, or as a class when the clone is expanded.

>few|13|TRBJ2-7|TRBV12-3/TRBV12-4|.
TGTGCCAGCACCCACGGCGGATCCTACGAGCAGTACTTC
CASTHGGSYEQYF
>few|18|TRBJ1-2|TRBV6-6|.
TGTGCCAGCAGTTACTCGATCTCCACTAGGACAGAGACTTATGGCTACACCTTC
CASSYSISTRTETYGYTF
>many|13|TRBJ2-7|TRBV14|.
TGTGCCAGCAGCAGAGGACGGATCTACGAGCAGTACTTC
CASSRGRIYEQYF
>many|14|TRBJ1-1|TRBV20-1|.
TGCAGTGCTAGAGATGCAGGGTATAACACTGAAGCTTTCTTT
CSARDAGYNTEAFF
>many|14|TRBJ2-7|TRBV9|.
TGTGCCAGCAGCGAGGGGAGCAGGGTCGACGAGCAGTACTTC
CASSEGSRVDEQYF
>few|15|TRBJ2-7|TRBV5-6|TRBD1
TGTGCCAGCAGCTTCCCGGACAGGGTGGCGTACGAGCAGTACTTC
CASSFPDRVAYEQYF
>.|14|TRBJ1-4|TRBV19|.
TGTGCCAGTAGTATCACAGGGCTTAATGAAAAACTGTTTTTT
CASSITGLNEKLFF
>.|13|TRBJ2-5|TRBV6-5|.
TGTGCCAGCGCTAATTTCTTCCAAGAGACCCAGTACTTC
CASANFFQETQYF
>.|14|TRBJ2-5|TRBV6-1|TRBD1
TGTGCCATCACGAGGGACAGGGGCATGAAGACCCAGTACTTC
CAITRDRGMKTQYF
>few|15|TRBJ2-7|TRBV4-3|TRBD1
TGCGCCAGCAGCCTCCTACCGACAGGGCGGTACGAGCAGTACTTC
CASSLLPTGRYEQYF
>many|12|TRBJ1-1|TRBV25-1|.
TGTGCCAGCAACGCGGAGGGAGTCAAAGCTTTCTTT
CASNAEGVKAFF
>few|18|TRBJ2-7|TRBV7-3|TRBD1
TGTGCCAGCAGCTTAACCTCTGGGGCATCGGGACAGATCTACGAGCAGTACTTC
CASSLTSGASGQIYEQYF
>few|13|TRBJ2-2|TRBV6-6|TRBD2
TGTGCCAGCAGACTAGCGTGGGCCGGGGAGCTGTTTTTT
CASRLAWAGELFF
>.|16|TRBJ2-7|TRBV28|TRBD2
TGTGCCAGCAGTTTAGGGCTAGCGGGAGCTATCTACGAGCAGTACTTC
CASSLGLAGAIYEQYF
>many|15|TRBJ2-5|TRBV9|TRBD2
TGTGCCAGCAGCATGACTAGCGGGAACTTTGAGACCCAGTACTTC
CASSMTSGNFETQYF
>many|13|TRBJ1-6|TRBV29-1|.
TGCAGCGTTCGGACAGATACGAATTCACCCCTCCACTTT
CSVRTDTNSPLHF
>.|15|TRBJ2-2|TRBV25-1|TRBD1
TGTGCCAGCAGTTATGACAGGGGGAACACCGGGGAGCTGTTTTTT
CASSYDRGNTGELFF
>.|17|TRBJ1-6|TRBV11-2|.
TGTGCCAGCAGCTTCGACTTCGGGGAGGGCCATAATTCACCCCTCCACTTT
CASSFDFGEGHNSPLHF
>few|17|TRBJ2-6|TRBV4-2|TRBD1
TGTGCCAGCGGTCCAGGGGGCAGGGGAGCTGGGGCCAACGTCCTGACTTTC
CASGPGGRGAGANVLTF
>few|14|TRBJ1-5|TRBV12-5|.
TGTGCTAGTGGTTTTGGGGGTAGCAATCAGCCCCAGCATTTT
CASGFGGSNQPQHF
>.|12|TRBJ1-1|TRBV29-1|.
TGCAGCGTTGCTTCCGGGCCCACTGAAGCTTTCTTT
CSVASGPTEAFF
>.|18|TRBJ2-7|TRBV7-2|TRBD1
TGTGCCAGCAGCTTAGACCGATTCTCCGGGACAGACACCTACGAGCAGTACTTC
CASSLDRFSGTDTYEQYF
>many|16|TRBJ2-2|TRBV7-9|.
TGTGCCAGCAGCAGTCACAGGGAGCTGGGCACCGGGGAGCTGTTTTTT
CASSSHRELGTGELFF